This T cell receptor (beta chain) was observed in a study of blood T cell repertoires in COVID-19 (dated by TCRdb to the early 2020s). Background on the whole study: Samples from collaborators originated in the United States, Italy and Spain and spanned both the acute and convalescent phases of COVID-19. Subjects who had been exposed to COVID-19, were actively infected with it, or had recovered from it provided the deeply sampled blood TCRbeta repertoires that made up the dataset. The material from the prospective study consisted of cDNA or gDNA derived from T cells, B-cell-depleted T cells, or PBMCs. A freely available public database, intended as a resource for researchers studying the immune response to SARS-CoV-2, is where the repertoires were released. The samples were drawn from the first 160 participants of the ongoing ImmuneRACE study and from over a thousand subjects provided by 6 global collaborators. HLA class I and class II types, where available, came from metadata supplied by the sample provider rather than from assay-based typing. The sample metadata nearly always contained a de-identified subject ID, COVID-19 status, age in years and sex. Overall study outcomes, separate from this receptor: How much clinical and demographic metadata was included differed by source and by participant, and the metadata was provided uncurated.

As concerns this clone: Its antigen target is currently unknown. No base quality values were provided; no much bigger clone lies one nucleotide off.

The immunoSEQ Assay, a bias-controlled multiplex PCR, was used to amplify TCRbeta CDR3 regions from genomic DNA. The original pipeline was this. Within the assay, amplification of reference gene primers was used to estimate how many nucleated cells each sample contained. Sequence reads were collapsed and filtered to measure the absolute abundance of every unique TCRbeta CDR3 rearrangement. For each sample, productive Simpson clonality was calculated as the square root of Simpson's diversity index across productive rearrangements. Entries here come from immuneACCESS through TCRdb and include only in-frame sequences with V and J called. Some clones fail to appear in such tables; in the studies checked, an unresolved V gene covers under half of the shortfall, and the cause of the remainder is unknown. V and J calls and clone size are as listed in that table; D and trimming were resolved from the DNA. The sample contains under 200,000 clones, 75% to 95% of them found a single time. The ten largest clones represent around 0.53% of the sample.

Whole blood was collected in K2EDTA tubes by collaborating institutions according to the institutions' own protocols. Collaborator samples were shipped for TCRbeta analysis as frozen whole blood, isolated PBMCs, or DNA extracted from either sample type. The germline V and J ends show losses of 5 bases and 0 bases respectively, and no gene match explains 4 bases of the junction. The germline V gene supplies CDR1 SNHLY and CDR2 FYNNEI. Inclusive of the bounding cysteine and phenylalanine, the CDR3 is 16 residues long. Kept here is only the CDR3 DNA, which spans 48 bases and is read in frame from base 1.

The sequence derives from a man aged 45-65 years with acute or convalescent COVID-19. The sequence links TRBV2 to TRBJ2-2; the junction holds 9 bases that match TRBD1. Material for sequencing was peripheral blood. The CDR3 amino acid sequence is: CASSHTGGPNTGELFF. The base sequence is TGTGCCAGCAGTCATACAGGGGGCCCGAACACCGGGGAGCTGTTTTTT. The reference TRBV2 and TRBJ2-2 proteins fill in what lies around the CDR3, so the full variable domain reads EPEVTQTPSHQVTQMGQEVILRCVPISNHLYFYWYRQILGQKVEFLVSFYNNEISEKSEIFDDQFSVERPDGSNFTLKIRSTKLEDSAMYFCASSHTGGPNTGELFFGEGSRLTVL.